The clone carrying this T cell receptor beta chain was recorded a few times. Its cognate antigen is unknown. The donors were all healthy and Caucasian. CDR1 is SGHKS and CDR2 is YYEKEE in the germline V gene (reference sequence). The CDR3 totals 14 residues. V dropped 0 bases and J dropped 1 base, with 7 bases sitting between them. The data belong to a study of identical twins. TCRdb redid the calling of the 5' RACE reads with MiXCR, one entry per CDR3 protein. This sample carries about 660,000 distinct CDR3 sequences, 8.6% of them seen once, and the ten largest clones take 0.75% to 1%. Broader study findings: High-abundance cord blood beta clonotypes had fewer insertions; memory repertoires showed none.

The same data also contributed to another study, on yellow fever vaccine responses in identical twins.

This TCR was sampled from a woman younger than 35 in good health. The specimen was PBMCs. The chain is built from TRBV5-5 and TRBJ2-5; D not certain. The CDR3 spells CASSLELFQETQYF. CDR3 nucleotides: TGTGCCAGCAGCTTGGAACTTTTCCAAGAGACCCAGTACTTC.